This T cell receptor (beta chain) was profiled in a study of response to subunit inactivated influenza vaccine. Overall study results and limits: The authors proposed limited new T cell recruitment per seasonal influenza vaccination.

TCRdb itself ran the RT-PCR reads through MiXCR, one entry per CDR3 protein. Of hundreds of thousands of distinct CDR3 sequences detected, approximately 11% appear once; the ten largest clones hold approximately 12%. The CDR3 covers 16 residues. The V gene lost 5 bases and the J gene lost 6 bases, with 20 bases spanning the gap. The germline CDR1 and CDR2 sequences are SGHVS and FNYEAQ. A few counts support this clonotype. What it binds is unknown. The receptor comes from a man aged 45-65 years who received an inactivated influenza vaccine. The chain has TRBV7-6 and TRBJ2-1; D perhaps matches TRBD1 (7 bases). The source was PBMCs from blood, collected roughly 6 weeks after vaccination. The chain's CDR3 is CASSRSGAGGINEQFF. The CDR3 DNA is TGTGCCAGCAGCAGGTCGGGGGCAGGGGGGATCAATGAGCAGTTCTTC. Together with reference TRBV7-6 and TRBJ2-1, the CDR3 gives the full variable domain: GAGVSQSPRYKVTKRGQDVALRCDPISGHVSLYWYRQALGQGPEFLTYFNYEAQQDKSGLPNDRFSAERPEGSISTLTIQRTEQRDSAMYRCASSRSGAGGINEQFFGPGTRLTVL.